This T cell receptor beta chain came from a study of shared clonotypes between healthy human individuals. Details on this clone: Other DNA variants within this sample encode the same CDR3.

The CDR3 has 14 residues. Germline V gene data show CDR1 as MDHEN and CDR2 as SYDVKM. V gave up 3 bases and J gave up 1 base, with 8 bases separating them. Here immunoSEQ multiplex PCR was the method, and the copy in TCRdb shows in-frame clones only, minus some. The sample holds under 2.5 million clones, roughly 90% seen once. The chain links TRBV28 to TRBJ2-3; tentatively, D is TRBD2 (5 bases). The sequenced sample was naive CD4+ T cells from PBMCs. Sample subset: CD45RA+ positively selected. The sequence came from a man aged 18 to 35 in good health. Some clones in this sample may be carry-over from other donors' samples. For the CDR3, the DNA is TGTGCCAGCAGTTTGGGGAGAGGCACAGATACGCAGTATTTT. Its translation is CASSLGRGTDTQYF.